This T cell receptor (beta chain) came from a study of shared clonotypes between healthy human individuals. About the research overall: Plates per donor: three CD4 naive, three CD4 memory, two CD8 naive, one CD8 memory. Study-wide points: Apart from blood, nothing was sampled; tissue repertoires likely differ.

This CDR3 region has 12 residues. V lost 5 bases and J 6 bases, leaving 8 bases between the germline ends. The germline V gene encodes CDR1 SGHTA and CDR2 FQGTGA. Profiling relied on immunoSEQ multiplex PCR, and the TCRdb table lists in-frame clones only, not all of them. The sample carries approximately 1.9 million clones, about 94% recorded once. It was CD45RO-negative cells, positively selected for CCR7, that made up naive CD8 cells, with terminally differentiated effector memory CD45RA+ cells excluded. To note about this clone: Its antigen is currently unknown.

This chain links TRBV7-3 with TRBJ2-1; D ambiguous. The specimen was naive CD8+ T cells from PBMCs. The sequence came from a man between 18 and 29 years old in good health. Some clones in this sample may be carry-over from other donors' samples. CDR3 protein: CASSPYGNEQFF. The CDR3 nucleotides are TGTGCCAGCAGCCCGTACGGCAATGAGCAGTTCTTC.